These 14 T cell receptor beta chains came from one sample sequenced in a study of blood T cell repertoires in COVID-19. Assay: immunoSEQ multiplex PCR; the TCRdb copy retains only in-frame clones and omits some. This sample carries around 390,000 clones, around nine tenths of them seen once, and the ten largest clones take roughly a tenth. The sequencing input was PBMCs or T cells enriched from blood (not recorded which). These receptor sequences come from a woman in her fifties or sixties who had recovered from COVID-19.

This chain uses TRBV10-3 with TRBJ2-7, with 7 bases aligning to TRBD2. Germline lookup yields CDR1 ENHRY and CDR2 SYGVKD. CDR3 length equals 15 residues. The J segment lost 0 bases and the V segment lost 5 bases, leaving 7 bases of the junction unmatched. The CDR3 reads CAISSPGTNSYEQYF. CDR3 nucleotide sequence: TGTGCCATCAGTTCCCCCGGGACTAACTCCTACGAGCAGTACTTC.

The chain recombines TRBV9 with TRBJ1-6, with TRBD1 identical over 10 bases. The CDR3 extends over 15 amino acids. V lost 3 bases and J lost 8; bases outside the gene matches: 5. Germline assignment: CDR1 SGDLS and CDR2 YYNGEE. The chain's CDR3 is CASSERDRGYSPLHF. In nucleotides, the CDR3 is TGTGCCAGCAGCGAAAGGGACAGGGGTTATTCACCCCTCCACTTT.

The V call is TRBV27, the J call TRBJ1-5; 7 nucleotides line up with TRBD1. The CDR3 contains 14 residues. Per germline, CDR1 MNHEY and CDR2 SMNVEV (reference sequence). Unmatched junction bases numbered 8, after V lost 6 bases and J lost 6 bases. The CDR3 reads CASSLQGSSQPQHF. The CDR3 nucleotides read TGTGCCAGCAGCCTACAGGGGAGTAGTCAGCCCCAGCATTTT.

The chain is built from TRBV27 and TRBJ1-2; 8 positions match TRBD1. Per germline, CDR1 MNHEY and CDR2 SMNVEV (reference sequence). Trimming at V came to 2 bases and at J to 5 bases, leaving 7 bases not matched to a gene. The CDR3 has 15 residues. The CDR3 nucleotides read TGTGCCAGCAGTTTACGGGGGACAGGAACTTATGGCTACACCTTC. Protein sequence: CASSLRGTGTYGYTF.

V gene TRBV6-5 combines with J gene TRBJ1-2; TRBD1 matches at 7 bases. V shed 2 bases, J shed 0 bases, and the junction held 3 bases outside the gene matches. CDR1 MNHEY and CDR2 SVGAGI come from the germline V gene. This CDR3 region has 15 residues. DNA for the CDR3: TGTGCCAGCAGTTACAAGGGGACAGCTAACTATGGCTACACCTTC. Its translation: CASSYKGTANYGYTF.

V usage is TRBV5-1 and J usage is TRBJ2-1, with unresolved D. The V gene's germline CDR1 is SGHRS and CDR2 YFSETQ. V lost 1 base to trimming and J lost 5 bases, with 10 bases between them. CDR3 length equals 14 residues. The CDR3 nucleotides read TGCGCCAGCAGCTTGCTACAGAACAACAATGAGCAGTTCTTC. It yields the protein CASSLLQNNNEQFF.

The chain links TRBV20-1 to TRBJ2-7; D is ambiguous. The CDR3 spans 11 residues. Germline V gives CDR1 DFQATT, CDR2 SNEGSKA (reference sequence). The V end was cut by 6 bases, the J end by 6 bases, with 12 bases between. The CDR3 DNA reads TGCAGTGCCGTCCTCCGGTTCGAGCAGTACTTC. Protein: CSAVLRFEQYF.

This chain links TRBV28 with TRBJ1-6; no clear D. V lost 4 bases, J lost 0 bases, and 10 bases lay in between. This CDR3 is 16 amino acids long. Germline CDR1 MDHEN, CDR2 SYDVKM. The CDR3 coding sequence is TGTGCCAGCAGTTCCCGGCGGAGCTCCTATAATTCACCCCTCCACTTT. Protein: CASSSRRSSYNSPLHF.

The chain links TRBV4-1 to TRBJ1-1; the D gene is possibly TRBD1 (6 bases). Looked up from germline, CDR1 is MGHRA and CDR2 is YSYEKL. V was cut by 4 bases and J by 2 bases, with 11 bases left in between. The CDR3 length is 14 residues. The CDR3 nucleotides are TGCGCCAGCAGCCTCGGGACAAGTAACACTGAAGCTTTCTTT. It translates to CASSLGTSNTEAFF.

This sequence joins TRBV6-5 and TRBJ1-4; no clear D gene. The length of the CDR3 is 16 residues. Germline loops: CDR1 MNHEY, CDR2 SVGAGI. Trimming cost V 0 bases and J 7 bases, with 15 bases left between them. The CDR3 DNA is TGTGCCAGCAGTTACTCCTCATTTCGCGGTATTGAAAAACTGTTTTTT. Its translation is CASSYSSFRGIEKLFF.

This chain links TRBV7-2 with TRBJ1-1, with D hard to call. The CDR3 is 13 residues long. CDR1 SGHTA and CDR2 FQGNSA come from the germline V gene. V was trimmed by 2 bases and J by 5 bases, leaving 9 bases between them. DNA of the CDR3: TGTGCCAGCAGCTTACAAGGGAGTACTGAAGCTTTCTTT. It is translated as CASSLQGSTEAFF. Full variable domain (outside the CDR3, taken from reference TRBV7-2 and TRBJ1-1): GAGVSQSPSNKVTEKGKDVELRCDPISGHTALYWYRQSLGQGLEFLIYFQGNSAPDKSGLPSDRFSAERTGGSVSTLTIQRTQQEDSAVYLCASSLQGSTEAFFGQGTRLTVV.

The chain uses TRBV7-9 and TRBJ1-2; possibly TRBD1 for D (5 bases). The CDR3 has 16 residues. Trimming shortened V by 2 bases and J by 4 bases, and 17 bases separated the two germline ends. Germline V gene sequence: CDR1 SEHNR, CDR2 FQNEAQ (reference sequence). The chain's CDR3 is CASSLYSETAPYGYTF. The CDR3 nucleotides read TGTGCCAGCAGCTTATATTCGGAGACAGCCCCCTATGGCTACACCTTC. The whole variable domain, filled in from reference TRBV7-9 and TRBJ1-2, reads DTGVSQNPRHKITKRGQNVTFRCDPISEHNRLYWYRQTLGQGPEFLTYFQNEAQLEKSRLLSDRFSAERPKGSFSTLEIQRTEQGDSAMYLCASSLYSETAPYGYTFGSGTRLTVV.

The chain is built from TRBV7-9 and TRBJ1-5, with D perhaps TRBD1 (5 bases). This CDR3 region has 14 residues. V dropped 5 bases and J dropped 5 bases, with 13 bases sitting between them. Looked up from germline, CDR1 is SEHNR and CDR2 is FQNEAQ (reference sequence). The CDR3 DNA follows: TGTGCCAGCAGCGCCGACTCCAGGGATCAGCCCCAGCATTTT. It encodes CASSADSRDQPQHF.

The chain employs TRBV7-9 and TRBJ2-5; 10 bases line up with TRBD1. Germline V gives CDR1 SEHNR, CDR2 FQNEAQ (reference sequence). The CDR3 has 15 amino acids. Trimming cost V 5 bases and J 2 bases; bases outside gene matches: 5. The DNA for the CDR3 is TGTGCCAGCAGCGTGGGACAGGGGTCTCAAGAGACCCAGTACTTC. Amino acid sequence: CASSVGQGSQETQYF.